A single sample gave rise to the 11 T cell receptor beta chains below, sequenced in a study of shared clonotypes between healthy human individuals. Profiling relied on immunoSEQ multiplex PCR, and the TCRdb table lists in-frame clones only, not all of them. Of around 300,000 clones in the sample, around 87% were seen once. Sequencing was carried out using memory CD8+ T cells sorted from blood. Subset described: CD45RO+ cells pooled with CCR7-negative TemRA cells. The receptor set was obtained from a man aged 18 to 30 in good health.

J is TRBJ2-5 and V is TRBV7-9, with 7 bases lining up with TRBD2. The CDR3 contains 15 residues. The germline V gene has CDR1 SEHNR and CDR2 FQNEAQ (reference sequence). V dropped 2 bases and J dropped 4; count of bases not matched to a gene: 7. The CDR3 reads CASSLFGGTGETQYF. CDR3 nucleotides: TGTGCCAGCAGCTTATTCGGGGGGACTGGAGAGACCCAGTACTTC.

The chain carries TRBV11-2 and TRBJ2-3, with 10 bases aligning to TRBD2. CDR1 and CDR2 from the germline V gene are SGHAT and FQNNGV. The CDR3 extends over 15 amino acids. The V gene end was trimmed by 5 bases and the J gene end by 1 base; junction bases not matched to a gene: 3. The CDR3 region is CASSLLAGGTDTQYF. The CDR3 DNA sequence: TGTGCCAGCAGCCTCCTAGCGGGGGGCACAGATACGCAGTATTTT. Combining the CDR3 with reference TRBV11-2 and TRBJ2-3 gives the whole variable domain EAGVAQSPRYKIIEKRQSVAFWCNPISGHATLYWYQQILGQGPKLLIQFQNNGVVDDSQLPKDRFSAERLKGVDSTLKIQPAKLEDSAVYLCASSLLAGGTDTQYFGPGTRLTVL.

The gene calls are TRBV5-6 and TRBJ1-6; D call uncertain. V was shortened by 3 bases and J by 3 bases, with 4 bases between the two germline ends. From germline, CDR1 is SGHDT and CDR2 YYEEEE. CDR3 length: 13 residues. The CDR3 coding sequence is TGTGCCAGCAGCTCCAACTATAATTCACCCCTCCACTTT. Translation gives CASSSNYNSPLHF.

The CDR3 DNA is TGTGCCAGCAGTTTATCGGGGTCTAATGAAAAACTGTTTTTT. It codes for CASSLSGSNEKLFF. The rearrangement links TRBV27 to TRBJ1-4; no firm D call. The ends were cut back, 0 bases at V and 3 bases at J, with 5 bases in the middle. The germline V gene encodes CDR1 MNHEY and CDR2 SMNVEV (reference sequence). The CDR3 extends over 14 amino acids.

The chain uses TRBV11-3 and TRBJ2-2; D might be TRBD1 (6 bases). From germline, CDR1 is SGHNT and CDR2 YENEEA. V was trimmed by 2 bases and J by 1 base, leaving 11 bases between them. The CDR3 extends over 16 amino acids. CDR3 amino acids: CASSLSRDKNTGELFF. CDR3 nucleotide sequence: TGTGCCAGCAGCTTAAGCCGGGACAAGAACACCGGGGAGCTGTTTTTT. Complete variable domain (other parts from reference TRBV11-3 and TRBJ2-2): EAGVVQSPRYKIIEKKQPVAFWCNPISGHNTLYWYLQNLGQGPELLIRYENEEAVDDSQLPKDRFSAERLKGVDSTLKIQPAELGDSAVYLCASSLSRDKNTGELFFGEGSRLTVL.

The chain is built from TRBV11-1 and TRBJ2-7, with D perhaps being TRBD1 or TRBD2 (5 bases each). CDR3 length: 14 residues. CDR1 and CDR2 from the germline V gene are SGHAT and FQDESV (reference sequence). V shed 1 base and J shed 3 bases, with 10 bases lying between them. CDR3 in DNA: TGTGCCAGCAGCTTAGGGGGGTCGGACTACGAGCAGTACTTC. Translation: CASSLGGSDYEQYF.

This clone has just one count. The rearrangement links TRBV27 to TRBJ1-5, with D possibly matching TRBD1 (6 bases). The V and J ends lost 6 bases and 7 bases respectively, with 16 bases between them. Germline CDR1 is MNHEY and CDR2 is SMNVEV (reference sequence). This CDR3 has 14 residues. The CDR3 protein is CASRPGVGAQPQHF. CDR3 DNA: TGTGCCAGCAGGCCCGGTGTGGGGGCCCAGCCCCAGCATTTT.

This clone has just a few counts. The J gene is TRBJ2-7, the V gene TRBV14, with 7 bases matching TRBD1. Germline-derived CDR1 and CDR2 are SGHDN and FVKESK. V lost 0 bases to trimming and J lost 4 bases; unmatched junction nucleotides: 9. This CDR3 has 16 residues. CDR3 nucleotides: TGTGCCAGCAGCCAAGATCGAGGGGGCCGGTGGTACGAGCAGTACTTC. Its translation: CASSQDRGGRWYEQYF.

The V call is TRBV4-1, the J call TRBJ2-3, with 9 bases matching TRBD2. Trimming took 4 bases from V and 3 from J; bases not matched to a gene: 8. This CDR3 is 16 amino acids long. CDR1 and CDR2 (germline): MGHRA, YSYEKL. The CDR3, as DNA: TGCGCCAGCAGCCGCGGGGGGGCAGGGGAAACAGATACGCAGTATTTT. Residues: CASSRGGAGETDTQYF.

The CDR3 DNA reads as TGTGCCAGCAGCACGGCAGGGGGCGCGGCAGATACGCAGTATTTT. As protein: CASSTAGGAADTQYF. The chain links TRBV5-8 to TRBJ2-3; the match to TRBD1 covers 8 bases. CDR1 is SGHTS, CDR2 YDEGEE, per germline. The CDR3 contains 15 residues. Trimming removed 4 bases from V and 4 bases from J; junction bases left unmatched: 8. The full variable domain, completed using reference TRBV5-8 and TRBJ2-3, is EAGVTQSPTHLIKTRGQQATLRCSPISGHTSVYWYQQALGLGLQFLLWYDEGEERNRGNFPPRFSGRQFPNYSSELNVNALELEDSALYLCASSTAGGAADTQYFGPGTRLTVL.

The chain couples TRBV10-2 to TRBJ2-5; 9 bases fit TRBD2. Trimming took 8 bases from V and 5 from J; bases not matched to a gene: 6. The CDR3 sequence is 13 residues long. CDR1 and CDR2 from the germline V gene are WSHSY and SAAADI. Written as DNA, the CDR3 is TGCGCCAGCGCGGGAGGGATATGGGAGACCCAGTACTTC. Its translation is CASAGGIWETQYF.